This entry is about one TCR beta chain. Its antigen is as yet unknown. The CDR3 loop spans 14 amino acids. The V end lost 0 bases, the J end lost 3 bases, and 6 bases lay between the germline ends. Germline V gene data show CDR1 as SGHRS and CDR2 as YFSETQ. TCRdb's copy holds only in-frame clones and misses some; the assay was immunoSEQ multiplex PCR. The data show 2 million to 2.5 million clones, approximately 95% seen once. The data derive from a study of shared clonotypes between healthy human individuals. In the study overall: Per-donor plates numbered three CD4 naive, three CD4 memory, two CD8 naive and one CD8 memory.

Study results and caveats: Relative to clonotypes present in all four donors, those not shared had lower generation probabilities.

The chain is built from TRBV5-1 and TRBJ2-2; D gene ambiguous. The sample taken for sequencing was naive CD4+ T cells from PBMCs. The subset denotes: CD45RA+ positively selected. The source of this sequence is a man younger than 35 in good health. Some clones in this sample may be carry-over from other donors' samples. CDR3 in DNA: TGCGCCAGCAGCTTGGTACGGGACACCGGGGAGCTGTTTTTT. This gives the protein CASSLVRDTGELFF.